A selection of T cell receptor beta chains follows, all from one sample in a study of cytomegalovirus exposure and HLA in healthy donors. The repertoire was sequenced with immunoSEQ multiplex PCR; TCRdb's copy has only in-frame clones and lacks some. The sample yields roughly 180,000 clones, 60% to 80% seen once. Sequencing was done on a sample of PBMCs. The receptors here all came from a woman between 35 and 50 years old in good health and CMV-seropositive. Each CDR3 is given with its conserved first and last residue. The D gene is left open where the match is weak. A clone size is listed for some rows: how often the clone was seen (once, few, many), or a class if it is expanded.

j_gene: TRBJ2-3
v_gene: TRBV7-9
abundance: .
d_gene: TRBD1
CDR3aa: CSSDRARDTQYF
CDR3nt: TGTTCCAGCGACAGGGCGAGGGATACGCAGTATTTT

j_gene: TRBJ2-7
v_gene: TRBV30
abundance: once
d_gene: TRBD1
CDR3aa: CAWGTEYEQYF
CDR3nt: TGTGCCTGGGGGACAGAGTACGAGCAGTACTTC

j_gene: TRBJ2-7
v_gene: TRBV29-1
abundance: .
d_gene: .
CDR3aa: CSVWAGAGEQYF
CDR3nt: TGCAGCGTTTGGGCGGGTGCCGGCGAGCAGTACTTC

j_gene: TRBJ2-2
v_gene: TRBV5-1
abundance: .
d_gene: TRBD2
CDR3aa: CASSSGTSGIITGELFF
CDR3nt: TGCGCCAGCAGCTCCGGGACTAGCGGAATAATCACCGGGGAGCTGTTTTTT

j_gene: TRBJ2-3
v_gene: TRBV30
abundance: .
d_gene: TRBD2
CDR3aa: CAWSTAGAVDTQYF
CDR3nt: TGTGCCTGGAGTACAGCGGGAGCGGTAGATACGCAGTATTTT

j_gene: TRBJ1-3
v_gene: TRBV29-1
abundance: .
d_gene: TRBD1
CDR3aa: CSAGTGGNTIYF
CDR3nt: TGCAGCGCCGGGACAGGGGGAAACACCATATATTTT

j_gene: TRBJ2-5
v_gene: TRBV19
abundance: .
d_gene: .
CDR3aa: CASSPRREGETQYF
CDR3nt: TGTGCCAGTAGTCCCCGCCGTGAGGGAGAGACCCAGTACTTC

j_gene: TRBJ1-6
v_gene: TRBV10-3
abundance: .
d_gene: TRBD1
CDR3aa: CAIKGDRANSPLHF
CDR3nt: TGTGCCATCAAGGGGGACAGGGCTAATTCACCCCTCCACTTT

j_gene: TRBJ1-1
v_gene: TRBV7-9
abundance: few
d_gene: TRBD1
CDR3aa: CSSSPVGTGNTEAFF
CDR3nt: TGTTCCAGCAGCCCTGTTGGGACAGGTAACACTGAAGCTTTCTTT

j_gene: TRBJ2-7
v_gene: TRBV29-1
abundance: .
d_gene: TRBD1
CDR3aa: CSVEGTGSSYEQYF
CDR3nt: TGCAGCGTTGAGGGGACAGGGAGCTCCTACGAGCAGTACTTC

j_gene: TRBJ2-6
v_gene: TRBV19
abundance: few
d_gene: .
CDR3aa: CASSIATGSSGANVLTF
CDR3nt: TGTGCCAGTAGTATAGCCACAGGGAGCTCTGGGGCCAACGTCCTGACTTTC

j_gene: TRBJ1-1
v_gene: TRBV9
abundance: .
d_gene: .
CDR3aa: CASSVPPARDTEAFF
CDR3nt: TGTGCCAGCAGCGTACCCCCGGCGCGGGACACTGAAGCTTTCTTT

j_gene: TRBJ1-5
v_gene: TRBV29-1
abundance: .
d_gene: TRBD1
CDR3aa: CSVGLTGGDGNQPQHF
CDR3nt: TGCAGCGTTGGCCTCACAGGGGGCGATGGCAATCAGCCCCAGCATTTT

j_gene: TRBJ1-2
v_gene: TRBV28
abundance: few
d_gene: .
CDR3aa: CASSLLTNYGYTF
CDR3nt: TGTGCCAGCAGTTTACTAACTAACTATGGCTACACCTTC

j_gene: TRBJ2-1
v_gene: TRBV18
abundance: few
d_gene: .
CDR3aa: CASSPRSAYNEQFF
CDR3nt: TGTGCCAGCTCACCTCGTTCAGCCTACAATGAGCAGTTCTTC